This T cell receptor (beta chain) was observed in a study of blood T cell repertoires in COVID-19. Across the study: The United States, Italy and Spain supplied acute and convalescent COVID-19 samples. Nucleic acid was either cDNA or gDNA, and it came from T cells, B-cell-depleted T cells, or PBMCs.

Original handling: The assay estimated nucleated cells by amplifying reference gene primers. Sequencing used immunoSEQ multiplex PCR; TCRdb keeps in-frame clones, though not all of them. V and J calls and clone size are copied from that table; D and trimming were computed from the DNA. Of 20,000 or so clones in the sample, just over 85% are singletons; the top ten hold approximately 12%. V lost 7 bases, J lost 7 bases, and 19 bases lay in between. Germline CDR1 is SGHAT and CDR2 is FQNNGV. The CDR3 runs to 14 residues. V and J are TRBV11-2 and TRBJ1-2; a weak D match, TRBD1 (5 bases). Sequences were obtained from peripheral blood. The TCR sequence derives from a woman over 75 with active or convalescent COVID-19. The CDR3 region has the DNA TGTGCCAGCACCGCTCCGGGTAGGGGAAGTGGCTACACCTTC. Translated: CASTAPGRGSGYTF. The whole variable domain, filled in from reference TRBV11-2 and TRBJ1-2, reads EAGVAQSPRYKIIEKRQSVAFWCNPISGHATLYWYQQILGQGPKLLIQFQNNGVVDDSQLPKDRFSAERLKGVDSTLKIQPAKLEDSAVYLCASTAPGRGSGYTFGSGTRLTVV.